What follows are 14 T cell receptor beta chains derived from one specimen sequenced in a study of shared clonotypes between healthy human individuals. Assay used: immunoSEQ multiplex PCR; TCRdb lists only in-frame clones, some missing. The sample carries 900,000 to 1,200,000 clones, 78% recorded once. Sequences were obtained from memory CD4+ T cells from PBMCs. As for subset: CD45RA-negative fraction. These receptors were collected from a young man in good health. Some clones in this sample may be carry-over from other donors' samples.

The rearrangement links TRBV5-4 to TRBJ2-1; D is unclear. The CDR3 is made up of 17 amino acids. Germline V lookup: CDR1 SGHNT, CDR2 YYREEE (reference sequence). The ends were cut back, 4 bases at V and 0 bases at J, with 17 bases in the middle. The CDR3 protein is CASSTRTSSSSYNEQFF. The CDR3 coding sequence is TGTGCCAGCAGCACACGGACCTCGTCAAGCTCCTACAATGAGCAGTTCTTC. The full variable domain, rest sourced from reference TRBV5-4 and TRBJ2-1, is ETGVTQSPTHLIKTRGQQVTLRCSSQSGHNTVSWYQQALGQGPQFIFQYYREEENGRGNFPPRFSGLQFPNYSSELNVNALELDDSALYLCASSTRTSSSSYNEQFFGPGTRLTVL.

The chain recombines TRBV7-2 with TRBJ2-7; 9 bases fit TRBD2. The CDR3 contains 14 residues. Looked up from germline, CDR1 is SGHTA and CDR2 is FQGNSA. The V and J ends lost 4 bases and 2 bases, in that order; junction bases with no gene match: 3. The CDR3 reads CASSSSGTTYEQYF. In DNA form, the CDR3 reads TGTGCCAGCAGCTCTAGCGGGACCACCTACGAGCAGTACTTC.

V usage is TRBV28 and J usage is TRBJ2-5; 8 bases map to TRBD2. The J segment lost 4 bases and the V segment lost 5 bases, leaving 9 bases of the junction unmatched. The germline V gene encodes CDR1 MDHEN and CDR2 SYDVKM. There are 15 residues in the CDR3. CDR3 DNA sequence: TGTGCCAGCAGTCCCCTGAGCGGGAGCGGAGAGACCCAGTACTTC. This codes for CASSPLSGSGETQYF.

This clone was seen a few times. This chain uses TRBV2 with TRBJ1-5; 7 positions match TRBD1. Germline values: CDR1 SNHLY, CDR2 FYNNEI. The trim removed 6 bases at V and 0 bases at J, leaving 11 bases unmatched. The CDR3 has 17 residues. CDR3 coding DNA: TGTGCCAGCAGAGGGGGCAGGGGAAGGGATAGCAATCAGCCCCAGCATTTT. It specifies CASRGGRGRDSNQPQHF.

The V call is TRBV4-1, the J call TRBJ2-3, with TRBD1 matching over 7 bases. V lost 4 bases and J lost 6; bases outside the gene matches: 13. Germline V lookup: CDR1 MGHRA, CDR2 YSYEKL. The CDR3 runs to 16 residues. The chain's CDR3 is CASSPQGQRPVDTQYF. The CDR3, as DNA: TGCGCCAGCAGCCCACAGGGACAGCGACCCGTGGATACGCAGTATTTT.

The DNA of the CDR3 is TGTGCCAGCTTCCCACCGGGACTAGCAACGTGGAGCTCCTACAATGAGCAGTTCTTC. Translation: CASFPPGLATWSSYNEQFF. J is TRBJ2-1 and V is TRBV18; the match to TRBD2 covers 9 bases. The CDR3 has 19 residues. V was pared by 7 bases and J by 0 bases, with 16 bases of the junction left unmatched. The V gene's germline CDR1 is KGHSH and CDR2 LQKENI.

In nucleotides, the CDR3 is TGTGCCAGCAACAGTGGGCAGCCCATTAAAGAGCAGTTCTTC. As protein: CASNSGQPIKEQFF. The V gene is TRBV7-2, the J gene TRBJ2-1; no clear D gene. CDR1 is SGHTA, CDR2 FQGNSA, per germline. Trimming cost V 7 bases and J 10 bases, with 20 bases left between them. This CDR3 spans 14 amino acids.

The chain joins TRBV29-1 to TRBJ2-3; 10 bases map to TRBD2. Per germline, CDR1 SQVTM and CDR2 ANQGSEA. CDR3 length: 15 amino acids. Trimming took 1 base from V and 5 from J; bases not matched to a gene: 6. For the CDR3, the DNA is TGCAGCGTTGAAGGGGAAGCGGGAGGGCTAGATACGCAGTATTTT. The encoded protein is CSVEGEAGGLDTQYF.

The genes are TRBV28 and TRBJ2-6; D remains unclear. The germline V and J ends were trimmed by 3 bases and 4 bases, with 10 bases remaining between them. Germline V gene lookup returns CDR1 MDHEN and CDR2 SYDVKM. The CDR3 loop spans 15 amino acids. CDR3 DNA sequence: TGTGCCAGCAGTTTCGTGACCCCCGGGGCCAACGTCCTGACTTTC. As protein: CASSFVTPGANVLTF.

Only a few counts were recorded for this clone. The chain carries TRBV28 and TRBJ2-1; 9 nucleotides agree with TRBD2. With 3 bases clipped from V and 2 bases from J, the junction kept 26 bases outside the gene matches. Germline CDR1 reads MDHEN; CDR2 reads SYDVKM. This CDR3 is built from 23 residues. DNA of the CDR3: TGTGCCAGCAGTTTTGCACTGATTTTAACCTTGCGGGAGGGTAGAGGGACCTACAATGAGCAGTTCTTC. Translation: CASSFALILTLREGRGTYNEQFF. Supplemented by reference TRBV28 and TRBJ2-1, the full variable domain reads DVKVTQSSRYLVKRTGEKVFLECVQDMDHENMFWYRQDPGLGLRLIYFSYDVKMKEKGDIPEGYSVSREKKERFSLILESASTNQTSMYLCASSFALILTLREGRGTYNEQFFGPGTRLTVL.

The chain combines TRBV5-4 with TRBJ2-7; D may be TRBD2 (6 bases). V lost 3 bases and J lost 7, with 8 bases in between. The germline V gene has CDR1 SGHNT and CDR2 YYREEE (reference sequence). This CDR3 is 11 amino acids long. The CDR3 is CASSSREEQYF. The CDR3 region has the DNA TGTGCCAGCAGCTCCCGGGAGGAGCAGTACTTC.

This chain links TRBV10-3 with TRBJ1-2, with 10 bases identical to TRBD1. Germline CDR1 reads ENHRY; CDR2 reads SYGVKD. V lost 7 bases to trimming and J lost 8 bases; unmatched junction nucleotides: 10. The length of the CDR3 is 14 residues. CDR3 sequence reads: CAINPDRGPRGYTF. The CDR3 region has the DNA TGTGCCATCAACCCCGACAGGGGGCCAAGGGGCTACACCTTC.

V and J are TRBV28 and TRBJ2-3, with D unclear. CDR1 and CDR2 from the germline V gene are MDHEN and SYDVKM. The CDR3 contains 14 residues. The germline V and J ends were trimmed by 5 bases and 2 bases, with 11 bases remaining between them. The CDR3 loop is CASSPPGSTDTQYF. The CDR3 DNA is TGTGCCAGCAGTCCTCCTGGCTCCACAGATACGCAGTATTTT. The full variable domain, its missing parts supplied by reference TRBV28 and TRBJ2-3, is DVKVTQSSRYLVKRTGEKVFLECVQDMDHENMFWYRQDPGLGLRLIYFSYDVKMKEKGDIPEGYSVSREKKERFSLILESASTNQTSMYLCASSPPGSTDTQYFGPGTRLTVL.

The chain is built from TRBV5-1 and TRBJ2-1; D gene ambiguous. Germline V gene data show CDR1 as SGHRS and CDR2 as YFSETQ. The V and J ends lost 0 bases and 5 bases respectively, with 9 bases between them. The CDR3 runs 14 residues. The chain's CDR3 is CASSLVTANNEQFF. In DNA form, the CDR3 reads TGCGCCAGCAGCTTGGTTACGGCAAACAATGAGCAGTTCTTC. Drawing the rest from reference TRBV5-1 and TRBJ2-1, the complete variable domain is KAGVTQTPRYLIKTRGQQVTLSCSPISGHRSVSWYQQTPGQGLQFLFEYFSETQRNKGNFPGRFSGRQFSNSRSEMNVSTLELGDSALYLCASSLVTANNEQFFGPGTRLTVL.